This TCR beta chain was identified during a study of T-cell memory formation after mild COVID-19. The CDR3 loop spans 13 amino acids. Trimming removed 7 bases at V and 6 bases at J, with 14 bases between. With constant-segment primers, 5'RACE yielded cDNA libraries of TCR alpha and TCR beta that carried sample barcodes and UMIs. TCRdb fed the 5' RACE reads into MiXCR, producing one record per CDR3 protein. Counted here are under 450,000 distinct CDR3 sequences, less than 25% occurring once; the ten biggest clones make up around 14%. This TCR derives from an adult woman who had mild COVID-19 (a few samples of this study predate the infection). Cell type and time point are not known. This chain uses TRBV12-3 or TRBV12-4 with TRBJ2-3; D is unclear. The sample consisted of PBMCs or a T cell subset sorted from them (not recorded which). The CDR3 DNA follows: TGTGCCAGCACCTCAACTAAGACGGATACGCAGTATTTT. Residues: CASTSTKTDTQYF.